This T cell receptor (beta chain) was found in a study of post-analysis software for immune sequencing data. Study details: Recorded disease courses covered relapsing-remitting, secondary progressive and progressive-relapsing multiple sclerosis. Some patients had no subtype annotation.

This clonotype was seen just once. Its antigen is as yet unknown. General study results and limits: For normalized Chao1 diversity, multiple sclerosis patients scored significantly lower than controls did. The F measure placed samples prepared in the same batch into strongly shared clusters.

Prepared TCR beta cDNA libraries contained unique molecular identifiers. With roughly 0.9 to 11 million T cells as the source, roughly 0.5 million cDNA molecules resulted. TCRdb re-called the PCR reads with MiXCR, one entry per CDR3 protein. Of roughly 700,000 distinct CDR3 sequences listed, just under 30% are singletons. What was sequenced was blood. The TCR comes from a girl under 18 with multiple sclerosis.

The CDR3 nucleotides read TGCGCCAGCAGCCGCCGGGACAGGGGAGGCGAGACCCAGTTCTTC. As protein: CASSRRDRGGETQFF. The chain uses TRBV5-1 and TRBJ2-1; TRBD1 matches 10 bases. Trimming cost V 4 bases and J 13 bases; bases outside gene matches: 14. Germline-derived CDR1 and CDR2 are SGHRS and YFSETQ. This CDR3 spans 15 amino acids.